This TCR beta chain was observed in a study of T cells in Graves' hyperthyroidism and ophthalmopathy. This clonotype has just a few counts. Its antigen is undetermined. Overall study findings and caveats: With a median lead of approximately 6 months before onset, the model predicted ophthalmopathy.

The CDR3 consists of 13 residues. Germline V gives CDR1 MNHEY, CDR2 SVGAGI. The J segment lost 7 bases and the V segment lost 8 bases, leaving 9 bases of the junction unmatched. Template material for amplifying TCR beta CDR3 regions consisted of RNA transcripts. An initial round of RT-PCR targeting the TCR CDR3 relied on the HTBI primer set. TCRdb reprocessed the multiplex PCR reads via MiXCR and lists one record per CDR3 protein. The sample lists about 840,000 distinct CDR3 sequences, 35% to 40% occurring once. The specimen was blood. The chain uses TRBV6-5 and TRBJ1-2; 8 bases line up with TRBD1. The sequence was obtained from a man aged 18 to 29 with Graves' hyperthyroidism. This CDR3 is CASGGQDFFGYTF. CDR3 DNA sequence: TGTGCCAGCGGGGGACAGGACTTTTTTGGCTACACCTTC.